This TCR beta chain was recorded in a study of cytomegalovirus exposure and HLA in healthy donors. The study, taken as a whole, reports: According to a later analysis, most TCR beta chains associated with CMV appeared HLA-restricted. Among donors in an Asian-associated ancestry cluster, a later analysis reportedly found fewer N-insertions than the roughly 680-donor mean. TCR beta sequences reportedly predicted most subjects' HLA-A and HLA-B alleles accurately. CMV serostatus was the sole immune exposure data available.

The CDR3 sequence is 14 residues long. Trimming shortened V by 8 bases and J by 0 bases, and 8 bases separated the two germline ends. Per the germline V gene, CDR1 is WSHSY and CDR2 is SAAADI. The sample holds a few counts of this clone. Its target is unknown. 60 Vbeta and 13 Jbeta primers were used in PCR. Repertoires were generated with immunoSEQ multiplex PCR, while TCRdb's copy carries only in-frame clones and drops some. The sample has about 160,000 clones, around 72% seen once. Sequenced material: PBMCs. The TCR sequence derives from a middle-aged woman in good health and CMV-seropositive. The chain recombines TRBV10-2 with TRBJ1-6, with D unclear. In nucleotides, the CDR3 is TGCGCCAGCGTTGATAGCTCCTATAATTCACCCCTCCACTTT. It yields the protein CASVDSSYNSPLHF.